The entry below gives a single T cell receptor beta chain sequence along with its context. Original processing methods: The authors estimated nucleated cell counts from reference gene primer amplification. Clones were sequenced by immunoSEQ multiplex PCR, and TCRdb holds only the in-frame ones, with some missing. V, J and clone size were drawn from that table, and D and trimming were deduced from the DNA. The table records about 84,000 clones, about 83% of them present only once. This sample stems from a study of blood T cell repertoires in COVID-19. Overall study: The study drew acute and convalescent COVID-19 samples from the United States, Italy and Spain. The cDNA or gDNA used as material had been derived from T cells, B-cell-depleted T cells, or PBMCs.

V dropped 5 bases and J dropped 0 bases, with 11 bases sitting between them. The CDR3 is 15 amino acids. Germline V gene data show CDR1 as LNHDA and CDR2 as SQIVND (reference sequence). The sample comprised peripheral blood. The rearrangement links TRBV19 to TRBJ1-5, with D perhaps TRBD1 (6 bases). This TCR was sampled from an elderly woman with acute or convalescent COVID-19. The CDR3 bases are TGTGCCAGTAGTCTGGGGGCCTATAGCAATCAGCCCCAGCATTTT. Residues: CASSLGAYSNQPQHF. The whole variable domain, filled in from reference TRBV19 and TRBJ1-5, reads DGGITQSPKYLFRKEGQNVTLSCEQNLNHDAMYWYRQDPGQGLRLIYYSQIVNDFQKGDIAEGYSVSREKKESFPLTVTSAQKNPTAFYLCASSLGAYSNQPQHFGDGTRLSIL.